This record looks at one TCR beta chain sequence and its context. Its target antigen remains unknown. No qualities accompany the bases; no much larger clone lies one base away. At diagnosis, peripheral blood, uninvolved tumor-adjacent lung and tumor were collected and stored as a combination of fresh-frozen and FFPE material. For TCR repertoire profiling, blood samples were analyzed in the form of peripheral blood mononuclear cells. This entry comes from a study of T cells in localized non-small cell lung cancer (dated by TCRdb to 2020 to 2021). A note on the overall study: T cell repertoires of some 240 early-stage NSCLC patients were analyzed, with tumors being compared against uninvolved tumor-adjacent lungs. The cohort comprised roughly 230 treatment-naïve NSCLC patients with resected, localized lung tumors. The mean age of the NSCLC patients was roughly 63 years, with 120 to 150 men and around 100 women.

CDR1 and CDR2 are drawn from the germline V gene: MDHEN, SYDVKM. Relative to germline, V is 5 bases shorter and J is 9 bases shorter, with 17 bases between their ends. From the cysteine through the phenylalanine, the CDR3 covers 14 amino acids. Of all the DNA, just the CDR3 is kept, 42 bases in frame from base 1. TCR beta CDR3 regions were sequenced from DNA using the immunoSEQ Assay. The source study handled its data this way. To compute T cell density, TCR beta template counts were normalized to usable DNA, which was estimated by amplifying housekeeping genes. Richness was estimated using the preseqR package, with extrapolation to 400,000 templates for PBMC samples and to 120,000 templates for tissue samples. Clonality was taken to be one minus Pielou's evenness. Tissue-enriched TCRs were identified through differential abundance testing performed on productive amino-acid clonotypes, with a minimum total count of 5 and an alpha of 0.1. Repertoire overlap between compartments was quantified with the Jaccard Index and Morisita Overlap Index. GLIPH clustered TCR beta CDR3s with public tetramer-defined viral CDR3s; viral motifs required at least three viral sequences plus V-gene enrichment. Sourced from immuneACCESS, this table was stored by TCRdb with only in-frame sequences that have V and J called. A share of the clones is absent; for the studies checked, an unresolved V gene accounts for under half, and the remainder has no known explanation. V, J and clone size are taken as reported in that table, and D and trimming were inferred from the DNA itself. The sample has 45,000 to 65,000 clones on record, around 90% of them singletons. The ten biggest clones cover under 25% of the sample.

The study at large found these results: A median of 57 of the top 100 tumor clones were detected in paired uninvolved adjacent lung, and some 29 of these tumor clones were also found among the top 100 clones of the paired uninvolved adjacent lung. Because multi-region tumor sequencing was not performed, intratumor heterogeneity could not be ruled out. Because the study design was exploratory, TCR variables were selected using unadjusted p-values without false-discovery rate correction. Uninvolved tumor-adjacent lung showed the highest T cell clonality, higher than tumor, which suggests more focused antigenic responses in the uninvolved tumor-adjacent lung. Longer overall survival was associated with higher blood T cell density, whereas shorter survival was associated with higher adjacent-lung clonality.

The rearrangement combines TRBV28 with TRBJ2-1, with no D gene named confidently. The sequencing here drew on peripheral blood, taken before any cancer treatment. This receptor was identified in a man aged 35 to 69 with stage I squamous cell lung carcinoma. The CDR3 region reads CASSNSPPATEQFF. In nucleotides, the sequence is TGTGCCAGCAGTAACTCTCCCCCCGCTACTGAGCAGTTCTTC.